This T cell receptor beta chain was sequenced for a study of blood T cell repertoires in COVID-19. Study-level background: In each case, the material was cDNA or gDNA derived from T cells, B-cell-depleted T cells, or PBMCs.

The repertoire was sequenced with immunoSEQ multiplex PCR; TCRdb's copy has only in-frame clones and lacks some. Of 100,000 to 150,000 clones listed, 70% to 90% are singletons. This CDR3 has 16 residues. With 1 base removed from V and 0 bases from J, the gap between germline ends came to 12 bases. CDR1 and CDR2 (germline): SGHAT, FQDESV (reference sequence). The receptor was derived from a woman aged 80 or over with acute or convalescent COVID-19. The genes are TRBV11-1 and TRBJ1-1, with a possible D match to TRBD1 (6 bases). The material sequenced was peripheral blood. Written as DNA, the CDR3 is TGTGCCAGCAGCTTAGTACAGGGAAATATGAACACTGAAGCTTTCTTT. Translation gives CASSLVQGNMNTEAFF.